The rows below give T cell receptor beta chains drawn from one sample of a study of regulatory and conventional T cells in RAG deficiency. Some clones are missing from TCRdb's copy, which holds only in-frame ones; the method was immunoSEQ multiplex PCR. The table lists just over 30,000 clones, roughly 96% of them singletons. The sample was also reused in another study, on regulatory T cells.

The sequencing input was CD25- CD4+ T cells sorted from blood. The receptors here all came from a human donor in good health. CDR3s include the opening cysteine and the closing phenylalanine or tryptophan. The D gene is left open where the match is weak. Part of the rows lack a size; the others show once, few, many or a class for expanded clones.

abundance: NA; v_gene: TRBV19; d_gene: NA; j_gene: TRBJ2-1; CDR3aa: CASQWGLQSGEQFF; CDR3nt: TGTGCCAGCCAGTGGGGCTTACAATCAGGTGAGCAGTTCTTC
abundance: NA; v_gene: TRBV1; d_gene: NA; j_gene: TRBJ2-1; CDR3aa: CTRPLTLRPLSNEQFF; CDR3nt: TGCACCAGACCCTTGACCCTGCGGCCATTGAGCAATGAGCAGTTCTTC
abundance: NA; v_gene: TRBV19; d_gene: NA; j_gene: TRBJ2-3; CDR3aa: CASSIGGRATDTQYF; CDR3nt: TGTGCCAGTAGTATCGGTGGCAGGGCTACAGATACGCAGTATTTT
abundance: NA; v_gene: TRBV30; d_gene: NA; j_gene: TRBJ1-5; CDR3aa: CAWRDVGGGQPQHF; CDR3nt: TGTGCCTGGAGGGACGTAGGAGGAGGACAGCCCCAGCATTTT
abundance: NA; v_gene: TRBV29-1; d_gene: TRBD1; j_gene: TRBJ2-7; CDR3aa: CSVEGTGPYEQYF; CDR3nt: TGCAGCGTTGAAGGGACAGGCCCCTACGAGCAGTACTTC
abundance: NA; v_gene: TRBV2; d_gene: TRBD1; j_gene: TRBJ1-2; CDR3aa: CASSATGDYGYTF; CDR3nt: TGTGCCAGCAGTGCTACAGGGGACTATGGCTACACCTTC
abundance: NA; v_gene: TRBV29-1; d_gene: TRBD1; j_gene: TRBJ2-1; CDR3aa: CSAWTGGYNEQFF; CDR3nt: TGCAGCGCCTGGACAGGGGGCTACAATGAGCAGTTCTTC
abundance: NA; v_gene: TRBV25-1; d_gene: NA; j_gene: TRBJ1-2; CDR3aa: CASSAHRVQGGYTF; CDR3nt: TGTGCCAGCAGTGCACACAGGGTTCAAGGGGGCTACACCTTC
abundance: NA; v_gene: TRBV27; d_gene: TRBD1; j_gene: TRBJ2-7; CDR3aa: CASSIRQGAYEQYF; CDR3nt: TGTGCCAGCAGTATCCGACAGGGGGCATACGAGCAGTACTTC
abundance: NA; v_gene: TRBV6-1; d_gene: NA; j_gene: TRBJ1-5; CDR3aa: CASSEGGKGGNQPQHF; CDR3nt: TGTGCCAGCAGTGAAGGGGGCAAGGGTGGCAATCAGCCCCAGCATTTT
abundance: NA; v_gene: TRBV5-8; d_gene: TRBD1; j_gene: TRBJ2-7; CDR3aa: CASSLLARTGGAYEQYF; CDR3nt: TGTGCCAGCAGCTTGTTAGCCCGGACAGGGGGCGCATACGAGCAGTACTTC
abundance: NA; v_gene: TRBV5-1; d_gene: NA; j_gene: TRBJ2-4; CDR3aa: CASSLPSPGDIQYF; CDR3nt: TGCGCCAGCAGCTTACCTAGTCCGGGGGACATTCAGTACTTC
abundance: NA; v_gene: TRBV11-1; d_gene: TRBD2; j_gene: TRBJ2-2; CDR3aa: CASSITSGGLNTGELFF; CDR3nt: TGTGCCAGCAGCATCACTAGCGGGGGATTAAACACCGGGGAGCTGTTTTTT
abundance: NA; v_gene: TRBV5-5; d_gene: TRBD1; j_gene: TRBJ1-1; CDR3aa: CASSFSGGNTEAFF; CDR3nt: TGTGCCAGCAGCTTCTCAGGGGGAAACACTGAAGCTTTCTTT
abundance: NA; v_gene: TRBV5-1; d_gene: TRBD1; j_gene: TRBJ1-1; CDR3aa: CASSPDRDTEAFF; CDR3nt: TGCGCCAGCAGCCCCGACAGGGACACTGAAGCTTTCTTT
abundance: NA; v_gene: TRBV6-5; d_gene: TRBD1; j_gene: TRBJ1-5; CDR3aa: CASSRDRGSNQPQHF; CDR3nt: TGTGCCAGCAGCAGGGACAGGGGAAGCAATCAGCCCCAGCATTTT
abundance: NA; v_gene: TRBV7-2; d_gene: NA; j_gene: TRBJ2-7; CDR3aa: CASSLARGSYEQYF; CDR3nt: TGTGCCAGCAGCTTAGCGCGGGGTTCCTACGAGCAGTACTTC
abundance: once; v_gene: TRBV9; d_gene: NA; j_gene: TRBJ2-1; CDR3aa: CASSPSGSYNEQFF; CDR3nt: TGTGCCAGCAGCCCTTCGGGGAGCTACAATGAGCAGTTCTTC
abundance: NA; v_gene: TRBV5-8; d_gene: NA; j_gene: TRBJ1-5; CDR3aa: CASSLRRSGQPQHF; CDR3nt: TGTGCCAGCAGCTTGAGACGAAGCGGTCAGCCCCAGCATTTT
abundance: NA; v_gene: TRBV19; d_gene: TRBD1; j_gene: TRBJ1-4; CDR3aa: CASSSRDRGPTNEKLFF; CDR3nt: TGTGCCAGTAGTTCCCGGGACAGGGGGCCAACTAATGAAAAACTGTTTTTT
abundance: NA; v_gene: TRBV18; d_gene: NA; j_gene: TRBJ1-2; CDR3aa: CASSPDNMGYTF; CDR3nt: TGTGCCAGCTCGCCAGACAATATGGGCTACACCTTC
abundance: NA; v_gene: TRBV4-1; d_gene: TRBD1; j_gene: TRBJ1-1; CDR3aa: CASSFRQGALNTEAFF; CDR3nt: TGCGCCAGCAGCTTCAGACAGGGGGCTTTAAACACTGAAGCTTTCTTT
abundance: once; v_gene: TRBV9; d_gene: NA; j_gene: TRBJ1-1; CDR3aa: CASKPRAGGTEAFF; CDR3nt: TGTGCCAGCAAACCTCGGGCTGGGGGGACTGAAGCTTTCTTT
abundance: NA; v_gene: TRBV27; d_gene: TRBD1; j_gene: TRBJ1-1; CDR3aa: CASGNRGSVTEAFF; CDR3nt: TGTGCCAGCGGAAACAGGGGGAGCGTCACTGAAGCTTTCTTT
abundance: NA; v_gene: TRBV18; d_gene: TRBD2; j_gene: TRBJ2-1; CDR3aa: CASSPHALAGGYEQFF; CDR3nt: TGTGCCAGCTCACCACATGCACTAGCGGGAGGTTATGAGCAGTTCTTC
abundance: NA; v_gene: TRBV6-1; d_gene: NA; j_gene: TRBJ2-7; CDR3aa: CASSRQAQRAYEQYF; CDR3nt: TGTGCCAGCTCTAGACAGGCCCAACGGGCCTACGAGCAGTACTTC
abundance: NA; v_gene: TRBV10-2; d_gene: NA; j_gene: TRBJ1-4; CDR3aa: CASSESGGGEKLFF; CDR3nt: TGCGCCAGCAGTGAGTCCGGGGGAGGTGAAAAACTGTTTTTT
abundance: NA; v_gene: TRBV7-8; d_gene: TRBD2; j_gene: TRBJ2-1; CDR3aa: CASSFSASGGAKNEQFF; CDR3nt: TGTGCCAGCAGCTTCTCGGCTAGCGGGGGGGCTAAGAATGAGCAGTTCTTC
abundance: NA; v_gene: TRBV7-3; d_gene: TRBD1; j_gene: TRBJ1-1; CDR3aa: CASSLGTVGILGSEAFF; CDR3nt: TGTGCCAGCAGCTTAGGGACAGTTGGGATACTAGGCAGTGAAGCTTTCTTT
abundance: NA; v_gene: TRBV11-1; d_gene: NA; j_gene: TRBJ2-7; CDR3aa: CASSLGRGPSYEQYF; CDR3nt: TGTGCCAGCAGCTTAGGGAGGGGGCCATCCTACGAGCAGTACTTC
abundance: NA; v_gene: TRBV7-9; d_gene: NA; j_gene: TRBJ1-5; CDR3aa: CASSLASGQTNQPQHF; CDR3nt: TGTGCCAGCAGCTTAGCGTCGGGACAAACGAATCAGCCCCAGCATTTT
abundance: NA; v_gene: TRBV29-1; d_gene: TRBD1; j_gene: TRBJ1-1; CDR3aa: CSAEGTGGLNTEAFF; CDR3nt: TGCAGCGCCGAAGGGACAGGGGGCCTGAACACTGAAGCTTTCTTT
abundance: NA; v_gene: TRBV11-2; d_gene: TRBD2; j_gene: TRBJ2-3; CDR3aa: CASSLGLARPDTQYF; CDR3nt: TGTGCCAGCAGCTTGGGACTAGCGCGACCAGATACGCAGTATTTT
abundance: NA; v_gene: TRBV19; d_gene: NA; j_gene: TRBJ2-2; CDR3aa: CASSMAATGELFF; CDR3nt: TGTGCCAGTAGTATGGCGGCTACCGGGGAGCTGTTTTTT
abundance: NA; v_gene: TRBV5-6; d_gene: TRBD2; j_gene: TRBJ2-4; CDR3aa: CASSLLAGAAKNIQYF; CDR3nt: TGTGCCAGCAGCTTGCTAGCGGGGGCAGCCAAAAACATTCAGTACTTC
abundance: NA; v_gene: TRBV19; d_gene: TRBD2; j_gene: TRBJ2-7; CDR3aa: CASSIPGLASYEQYF; CDR3nt: TGTGCCAGTAGTATACCGGGACTAGCGTCCTACGAGCAGTACTTC
abundance: NA; v_gene: TRBV7-8; d_gene: NA; j_gene: TRBJ2-7; CDR3aa: CASSRGGASYEQYF; CDR3nt: TGTGCCAGCAGCCGTGGCGGGGCATCCTACGAGCAGTACTTC
abundance: NA; v_gene: TRBV5-1; d_gene: NA; j_gene: TRBJ1-6; CDR3aa: CASSLDLISPLHF; CDR3nt: TGCGCCAGCAGCTTGGATCTTATTTCACCCCTCCACTTT
abundance: NA; v_gene: TRBV4-2; d_gene: NA; j_gene: TRBJ1-4; CDR3aa: CASSQVRTATNEKLFF; CDR3nt: TGTGCCAGCAGCCAAGTCAGGACTGCAACTAATGAAAAACTGTTTTTT
abundance: once; v_gene: TRBV2; d_gene: TRBD1; j_gene: TRBJ1-1; CDR3aa: CASSRQGYTEAFF; CDR3nt: TGTGCCAGCAGTAGACAGGGTTACACTGAAGCTTTCTTT
abundance: once; v_gene: TRBV30; d_gene: NA; j_gene: TRBJ1-2; CDR3aa: CAWSRGGASGGYTF; CDR3nt: TGTGCCTGGAGTCGGGGGGGCGCTTCAGGTGGCTACACCTTC
abundance: NA; v_gene: TRBV2; d_gene: NA; j_gene: TRBJ1-5; CDR3aa: CASSLQGDSNQPQHF; CDR3nt: TGTGCCAGCAGTTTACAGGGAGATAGCAATCAGCCCCAGCATTTT
abundance: NA; v_gene: TRBV5-6; d_gene: NA; j_gene: TRBJ2-1; CDR3aa: CASSLDRHRGNEQFF; CDR3nt: TGTGCCAGCAGCTTAGACCGACACCGGGGGAATGAGCAGTTCTTC
abundance: NA; v_gene: TRBV6-5; d_gene: NA; j_gene: TRBJ2-7; CDR3aa: CASSHKQAEQYF; CDR3nt: TGTGCCAGCAGCCACAAACAGGCCGAGCAGTACTTC
abundance: once; v_gene: TRBV4-1; d_gene: NA; j_gene: TRBJ2-3; CDR3aa: CASSQGQSTDTQYF; CDR3nt: TGCGCCAGCAGCCAAGGTCAAAGCACAGATACGCAGTATTTT
abundance: NA; v_gene: TRBV18; d_gene: TRBD1; j_gene: TRBJ1-1; CDR3aa: CASSSYSSGQGRRVEAFF; CDR3nt: TGTGCCAGCTCATCATACAGTTCGGGACAGGGTAGACGAGTTGAAGCTTTCTTT
abundance: NA; v_gene: TRBV30; d_gene: TRBD1; j_gene: TRBJ2-2; CDR3aa: CACPRGGQVTGELFF; CDR3nt: TGTGCCTGCCCCCGAGGGGGACAGGTAACCGGGGAGCTGTTTTTT
abundance: NA; v_gene: TRBV5-5; d_gene: TRBD2; j_gene: TRBJ2-5; CDR3aa: CASRGLAGAETQYF; CDR3nt: TGTGCCAGCAGGGGACTAGCGGGGGCAGAGACCCAGTACTTC
abundance: NA; v_gene: TRBV4-3; d_gene: TRBD2; j_gene: TRBJ2-7; CDR3aa: CASSPGTSGSTYEQYF; CDR3nt: TGCGCCAGCAGCCCGGGGACTAGCGGGAGTACCTACGAGCAGTACTTC
abundance: NA; v_gene: TRBV29-1; d_gene: NA; j_gene: TRBJ2-3; CDR3aa: CSVDRERTDTQYF; CDR3nt: TGCAGCGTTGATAGGGAGAGGACAGATACGCAGTATTTT
abundance: NA; v_gene: TRBV30; d_gene: TRBD2; j_gene: TRBJ2-7; CDR3aa: CAWRTPAGSYEQYF; CDR3nt: TGTGCCTGGAGGACGCCAGCGGGGAGCTACGAGCAGTACTTC
abundance: NA; v_gene: TRBV5-1; d_gene: NA; j_gene: TRBJ2-5; CDR3aa: CASSLALQETQYF; CDR3nt: TGCGCCAGCAGCTTGGCCCTCCAAGAGACCCAGTACTTC
abundance: NA; v_gene: TRBV11-3; d_gene: TRBD1; j_gene: TRBJ2-7; CDR3aa: CASSRTGSYYEQYF; CDR3nt: TGTGCCAGCAGCCGGACAGGATCATATTACGAGCAGTACTTC
abundance: once; v_gene: TRBV7-9; d_gene: NA; j_gene: TRBJ2-3; CDR3aa: CASSLAGSDTQYF; CDR3nt: TGTGCCAGCAGCTTAGCGGGCTCAGATACGCAGTATTTT
abundance: NA; v_gene: TRBV16; d_gene: NA; j_gene: TRBJ1-2; CDR3aa: CASSQAGRNYGYTF; CDR3nt: TGTGCCAGCAGCCAGGCAGGGAGGAACTATGGCTACACCTTC